These 9 T cell receptor beta chains came from one sample sequenced in a study of blood T cell repertoires in COVID-19. Clones were sequenced by immunoSEQ multiplex PCR, and TCRdb holds only the in-frame ones, with some missing. The repertoire holds some 320,000 clones, with around 88% as singletons. Sequencing input: peripheral blood. The receptors come from a woman aged 25 to 39 who had recovered from COVID-19.

Written as DNA, the CDR3 is TGTGCCAGCAGCCGGGACAGGGATCAGCCCCAGCATTTT. This translates into CASSRDRDQPQHF. The V gene is TRBV5-5, the J gene TRBJ1-5; 9 nucleotides agree with TRBD1. Germline CDR1 and CDR2: SGHKS and YYEKEE (reference sequence). The CDR3 consists of 13 residues. Germline trimming cut 4 bases from V and 5 bases from J; bases unmatched to any gene: 1.

The CDR3 is CASSLLPDRGSSGYTF. For the CDR3, the DNA is TGCGCCAGCAGCTTGCTGCCCGACAGGGGTAGTAGTGGCTACACCTTC. This chain connects TRBV5-1 to TRBJ1-2; 8 bases align to TRBD1. The CDR3 has 16 residues. Unmatched junction bases numbered 12, after V lost 1 base and J lost 7 bases. Germline V gene lookup returns CDR1 SGHRS and CDR2 YFSETQ.

The rearrangement joins TRBV9 to TRBJ1-4; 10 positions agree with TRBD1. Germline CDR1 and CDR2: SGDLS and YYNGEE. The junction had 4 bases not matched to a gene; V was cut back by 3 bases and J by 8 bases. CDR3 length: 14 residues. This CDR3 reads CASSATGGEEKLFF. The CDR3 DNA is TGTGCCAGCAGCGCGACAGGGGGCGAGGAAAAACTGTTTTTT.

The chain carries TRBV7-2 and TRBJ2-4; TRBD1 matches at 9 bases. Trimming cost V 6 bases and J 7 bases; bases outside gene matches: 4. CDR1 and CDR2 from the germline V gene are SGHTA and FQGNSA. The CDR3 sequence is 13 residues long. CDR3 loop: CASSSDRGNIQYF. CDR3 DNA sequence: TGTGCCAGCAGTTCGGACAGGGGCAACATTCAGTACTTC.

This sequence joins TRBV4-3 and TRBJ2-1; perhaps TRBD2 as D (6 bases). The CDR3 extends over 17 amino acids. V was cut by 1 base and J by 0 bases, with 13 bases left in between. Germline V gene lookup returns CDR1 LGHNA and CDR2 YSLEER. DNA of the CDR3: TGCGCCAGCAGCCAAGGGGTCCGGGGGAGCTCCTACAATGAGCAGTTCTTC. This encodes CASSQGVRGSSYNEQFF.

The rearrangement links TRBV24-1 to TRBJ2-2; perhaps TRBD2 as D (7 bases). This CDR3 comprises 16 residues. The V and J ends lost 1 base and 6 bases respectively, with 14 bases between them. CDR1 and CDR2 from the germline V gene are KGHDR and SFDVKD. The CDR3 sequence is CATSDLGRGASGELFF. CDR3 bases: TGTGCCACCAGTGATTTAGGACGGGGGGCCTCCGGGGAGCTGTTTTTT.

This clone has a single count. V usage is TRBV10-3 and J usage is TRBJ1-1; D is undetermined. The CDR3 covers 14 residues. Deletions cut 0 bases from V and 0 bases from J, with 5 bases between. The germline V gene has CDR1 ENHRY and CDR2 SYGVKD. The CDR3 sequence is CAISESRLNTEAFF. In DNA form, the CDR3 reads TGTGCCATCAGTGAGTCGCGATTGAACACTGAAGCTTTCTTT.

This clone was recorded only once. The V call is TRBV5-6, the J call TRBJ2-3, with D perhaps TRBD2 (6 bases). The CDR3 sequence is 16 residues long. CDR1 SGHDT and CDR2 YYEEEE come from the germline V gene. V shed 0 bases and J shed 1 base, with 12 bases lying between them. CDR3 in amino acids: CASSLANGGGTDTQYF. CDR3 nucleotide sequence: TGTGCCAGCAGCTTGGCCAACGGCGGGGGCACAGATACGCAGTATTTT.

V is TRBV27 and J is TRBJ1-2; 9 bases match TRBD1. Germline lookup yields CDR1 MNHEY and CDR2 SMNVEV (reference sequence). This CDR3 has 14 amino acids. After removal of 5 bases from V and 8 bases from J, the junction contained 9 bases not matched to a gene. The CDR3 sequence is CASSPRDRAGGYTF. The CDR3 DNA sequence: TGTGCCAGCAGTCCACGGGACAGGGCAGGGGGCTACACCTTC.